This paragraph reports one T cell receptor beta chain. The ends were cut back, 6 bases at V and 11 bases at J, with 19 bases in the middle. Germline CDR1 MDHEN, CDR2 SYDVKM. The CDR3 length is 13 residues. After extraction with the RNeasy kit, about 0.45 to 1 ug of the RNA was reverse transcribed using random hexamers. The method of amplification for TCR beta CDR3 was immunoSEQ multiplex PCR, covering 54 Vbeta and 13 Jbeta. TCRdb processed the immunoSEQ multiplex PCR reads anew with MiXCR; each CDR3 protein has one entry. The sample includes some 180,000 distinct CDR3 sequences, around 96% of them seen just once. Negative isolation yielded CD4+ and CD8+ T cells, and FACS enriched TEMRA cells. The data originate from a study of CD8 T cells in Susac syndrome.

The V call is TRBV28, the J call TRBJ1-1; a possible D gene is TRBD1 (5 bases). Sequencing input: CD4+ T cells from PBMCs. This clonotype originated in a human donor in good health. The CDR3 spells CASRRGLNSRAFF. CDR3 DNA sequence: TGTGCCAGCAGGAGGGGCTTAAACAGCCGGGCTTTCTTT.